Described below is a single T cell receptor (beta chain) sequence and its context. Its target is not known. These data are taken from a study of T cells expressing NK-cell markers. Study-level background: The authors derived TCR beta repertoires from sorted CD3+CD56+NKG2C+, CD3+CD56+NKG2C- and CD3+CD56-NKG2C+ T cells. Study-wide findings and caveats: The CD3+CD56-NKG2C+ fraction of several donors was likewise dominated by these clonotypes.

Using the 5' RACE reads, TCRdb records one entry per CDR3 protein without DNA. The sample features some 300,000 distinct CDR3 sequences, with approximately 0.39% in its top ten. Germline V gene lookup returns CDR1 SGHRS and CDR2 YFSETQ. CDR3 size: 13 residues. The sequence came from a man between 18 and 29 years old in good health. Material: blood T cells: a sorted CD56 or NKG2C T cell subset, CD4+ or CD8+ T cells, or bulk PBMC T cells (not recorded which). V usage is TRBV5-1 and J usage is TRBJ2-7. The CDR3: CASSLDPGQAQYF.